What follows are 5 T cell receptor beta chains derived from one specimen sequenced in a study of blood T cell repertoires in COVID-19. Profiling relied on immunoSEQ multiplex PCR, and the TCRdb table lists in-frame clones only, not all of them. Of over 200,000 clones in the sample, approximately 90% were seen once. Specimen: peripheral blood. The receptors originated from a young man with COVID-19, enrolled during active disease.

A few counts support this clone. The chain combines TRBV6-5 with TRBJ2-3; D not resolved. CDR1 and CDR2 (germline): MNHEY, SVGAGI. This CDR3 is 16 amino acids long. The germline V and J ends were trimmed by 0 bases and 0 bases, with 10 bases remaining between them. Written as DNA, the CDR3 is TGTGCCAGCAGTTACTCTGGAGCGCCTAGCACAGATACGCAGTATTTT. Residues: CASSYSGAPSTDTQYF.

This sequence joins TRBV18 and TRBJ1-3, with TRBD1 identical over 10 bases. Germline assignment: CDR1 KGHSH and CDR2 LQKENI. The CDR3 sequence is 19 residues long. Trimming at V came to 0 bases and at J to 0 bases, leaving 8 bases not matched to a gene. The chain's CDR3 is CASSPPGQGPGSSGNTIYF. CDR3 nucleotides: TGTGCCAGCTCACCACCGGGACAGGGGCCGGGCAGCTCTGGAAACACCATATATTTT.

The CDR3 nucleotides are TGTGCCAGCAGTCCGCCGGGACAGAGCCGACAAGAGACCCAGTACTTC. This gives the protein CASSPPGQSRQETQYF. This chain joins TRBV28 and TRBJ2-5, with TRBD1 matching 7 bases. The junction had 11 bases not matched to a gene; V was cut back by 5 bases and J by 2 bases. Germline V gene lookup returns CDR1 MDHEN and CDR2 SYDVKM. The CDR3 spans 16 residues. Looking up the rest from reference TRBV28 and TRBJ2-5 gives the full variable domain: DVKVTQSSRYLVKRTGEKVFLECVQDMDHENMFWYRQDPGLGLRLIYFSYDVKMKEKGDIPEGYSVSREKKERFSLILESASTNQTSMYLCASSPPGQSRQETQYFGPGTRLLVL.

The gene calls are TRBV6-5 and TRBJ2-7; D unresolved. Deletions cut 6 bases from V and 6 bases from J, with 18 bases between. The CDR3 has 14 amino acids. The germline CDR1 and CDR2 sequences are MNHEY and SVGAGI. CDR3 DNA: TGTGCCAGCAGATATGATCACGGGTCCGGCGAGCAGTACTTC. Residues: CASRYDHGSGEQYF.

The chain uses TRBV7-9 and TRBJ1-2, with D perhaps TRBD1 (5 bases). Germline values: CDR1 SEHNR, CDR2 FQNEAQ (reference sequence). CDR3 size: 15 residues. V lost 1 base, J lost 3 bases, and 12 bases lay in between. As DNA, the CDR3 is TGTGCCAGCAGCTTAGGTGGCAGGGAGGACTATGGCTACACCTTC. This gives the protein CASSLGGREDYGYTF. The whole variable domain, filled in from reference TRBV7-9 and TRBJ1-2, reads DTGVSQNPRHKITKRGQNVTFRCDPISEHNRLYWYRQTLGQGPEFLTYFQNEAQLEKSRLLSDRFSAERPKGSFSTLEIQRTEQGDSAMYLCASSLGGREDYGYTFGSGTRLTVV.